Presented here are 11 T cell receptor beta chains from one specimen sequenced in a study of CD8+CD57+ T cells in acquired aplastic anemia. CDR3 and TCR beta VDJ profiling relied on a genomic DNA template. One entry per CDR3 protein, called by TCRdb with MiXCR from the reads. The sample contains about 400,000 distinct CDR3 sequences, just under 70% of which appear only once. Sequencing used sorted CD4+, CD8+, or CD8+CD57+ T cells (not recorded which) from PBMCs. All receptors come from a human donor in good health, serving as a control.

V usage is TRBV5-4 and J usage is TRBJ2-1; D not certain. The germline V and J ends were trimmed by 2 bases and 4 bases, with 31 bases remaining between them. Germline V CDR1 and CDR2: SGHNT, YYREEE (reference sequence). CDR3 length equals 21 residues. The CDR3 reads CASSFANRSARIPGGYNEQFF. The CDR3 DNA reads TGTGCCAGCAGCTTCGCCAACCGCAGTGCTAGAATTCCAGGCGGATACAATGAGCAGTTCTTC.

The chain links TRBV11-1 to TRBJ1-3; tentative D call: TRBD1 (6 bases). Germline assignment: CDR1 SGHAT and CDR2 FQDESV (reference sequence). This CDR3 has 18 amino acids. The V end was cut by 2 bases, the J end by 3 bases, with 20 bases between. Here the CDR3 reads CASSLRGWTVSRGNTIYF. CDR3 in DNA: TGTGCCAGCAGCTTACGGGGTTGGACAGTGTCCCGTGGAAACACCATATATTTT.

In this sample, this clonotype turned up many times. The chain has TRBV6-5 and TRBJ2-5; weak D call: TRBD1 (6 bases). This CDR3 has 15 amino acids. V was clipped by 7 bases and J by 5 bases, with 20 bases between them. CDR1 is MNHEY, CDR2 SVGAGI, per germline. The CDR3 spells CASKGHLDSEETQYF. The CDR3 DNA is TGTGCCAGCAAGGGACACCTGGACTCAGAGGAGACCCAGTACTTC.

A note on this clonotype: Since a much larger clone is just one base distant, this may be a read error. V gene TRBV12-3 or TRBV12-4 combines with J gene TRBJ2-1; perhaps TRBD2 as D (5 bases). With 6 bases removed from V and 6 bases from J, the gap between germline ends came to 24 bases. This CDR3 has 17 residues. CDR3 in amino acids: CASRITGRRRIVNEQFF. The CDR3 nucleotides are TGTGCCAGCAGGATTACCGGGCGGAGGAGAATAGTCAATGAGCAGTTCTTC.

This clonotype has only one observation. This chain connects TRBV9 to TRBJ2-5; perhaps TRBD2 as D (5 bases). V gave up 4 bases and J gave up 10 bases, with 23 bases separating them. In germline, CDR1 is SGDLS, CDR2 YYNGEE. The CDR3 is 15 residues long. The CDR3, as DNA: TGTGCCAGCAGCCACGACGGGATAGTATCACCCCTCCAGTACTTC. Its protein product is CASSHDGIVSPLQYF.

The rearrangement joins TRBV20-1 to TRBJ1-5; tentative D call: TRBD1 (5 bases). The CDR3 runs to 13 residues. CDR1 and CDR2 from the germline V gene are DFQATT and SNEGSKA (reference sequence). Trimming removed 6 bases from V and 11 bases from J, with 20 bases in between. In DNA form, the CDR3 reads TGCAGTGCCAGGTGGGGCTACGAGCAGTCCCAGCATTTT. It translates to CSARWGYEQSQHF.

Concerning this clonotype: A much larger clone is a single base away; this may be a read error. The chain employs TRBV6-1 and TRBJ2-3; 10 bases map to TRBD1. The CDR3 consists of 15 residues. Per the germline V gene, CDR1 is MNHNS and CDR2 is SASEGT. For the CDR3, the DNA is TGTGCCATCAGTGGGACAGGGGACCCCACAGATACGCAGTATTTT. This gives the protein CAISGTGDPTDTQYF.

The chain links TRBV7-8 to TRBJ1-1; D not certain. V lost 10 bases to trimming and J lost 0 bases, with 18 bases between them. The CDR3 has 15 residues. Germline V lookup: CDR1 SGHVS, CDR2 FQNEAQ. CDR3 loop: CATEKLAGMNTEAFF. CDR3 bases: TGTGCCACCGAGAAACTGGCGGGCATGAACACTGAAGCTTTCTTT.

In regard to this clonotype: This is likely a read error, given that the CDR3 carries no conserved phenylalanine or tryptophan at its end. Because the CDR3's place on the DNA is in doubt, the DNA is left out and the CDR3 is given as listed by TCRdb. The chain carries TRBV9 and TRBJ2-6; the D segment call TRBD1 is taken from the table without a DNA check. The CDR3 extends over 9 residues, inclusive of both ends. Germline values: CDR1 SGDLS, CDR2 YYNGEE. The chain's CDR3 is CASSLALTG.

Note on this clonotype: A junction end diverges from the germline sequence, so it may reflect a read error. The genes are TRBV7-2 and TRBJ1-1; D is unresolved. Germline V gene data show CDR1 as SGHTA and CDR2 as FQGNSA. There are 13 residues in the CDR3. The CDR3 DNA reads as TGTGCCAGCAGCCAAGGGCAGAACGCTGAAGCTTTCTTT. Protein: CASSQGQNAEAFF.

The chain recombines TRBV7-9 with TRBJ1-5; the D gene is possibly TRBD1 (6 bases). CDR1 SEHNR and CDR2 FQNEAQ come from the germline V gene (reference sequence). V was shortened by 6 bases and J by 13 bases, with 22 bases between the two germline ends. The CDR3 has 14 amino acids. The CDR3 DNA follows: TGTGCCAGCAGTATAAGTGGGGACAACACGGCGCAGCATTTT. This gives the protein CASSISGDNTAQHF.